This T cell receptor beta chain was retrieved from a study of OX40 agonist ivuxolimab in advanced cancers. Study details: The drug used for patients, ivuxolimab, was an agonistic anti-OX40 (CD134) antibody.

Libraries were prepared by immunoSEQ multiplex PCR; TCRdb keeps only in-frame clonotypes and omits some of them. Of tens of thousands of clones in the sample, roughly nine tenths were seen once. V lost 6 bases, J lost 3 bases, and 17 bases stayed unmatched. From germline, CDR1 is MGHRA and CDR2 YSYEKL. The CDR3 consists of 18 residues. The V gene is TRBV4-1, the J gene TRBJ2-3, with 8 bases identical to TRBD1. The origin of this receptor is an adult with an advanced solid tumor such as melanoma, head and neck, liver or kidney cancer. This material consisted of CD4+ or CD8+ T cells sorted from blood, taken in a trial of the OX40 agonist ivuxolimab. The CDR3 DNA follows: TGCGCCAGCAGATCGCCGGGACAGGTCGGAAAGGGGACAGATACGCAGTATTTT. The encoded protein is CASRSPGQVGKGTDTQYF.